This T cell receptor (beta chain) was profiled in a study of shared clonotypes between healthy human individuals. Study in general: Aged 18 to 49, the donors were two women and three men.

Sequencing was performed with immunoSEQ multiplex PCR; in TCRdb, only in-frame clones are kept and a portion is missing. The profile covers about 2.3 million clones, with approximately 93% appearing a single time and 0.3% to 0.4% taken by the ten largest. In the CD4+ fraction, cells were divided into CD45RA+ naive and CD45RA-negative memory subsets. Study-level points and caveats: Only blood underwent sampling, and tissue repertoires likely differ.

Concerning this clone: Its specificity is unknown.

V gave up 4 bases and J gave up 6 bases; unmatched junction bases: 9. From germline, CDR1 is SGHRS and CDR2 YFSETQ. CDR3 size: 15 residues. This rearrangement joins TRBV5-1 to TRBJ2-3; TRBD1 agrees at 9 bases. Sequenced input: naive CD4+ T cells from PBMCs. Specified subset: CD45RA+ positively selected. This TCR was recovered from a man between 18 and 29 years old in good health. Some clones in this sample may be carry-over from other donors' samples. DNA for the CDR3: TGCGCCAGCAGCCACTCCGGGACAGGGCACGATACGCAGTATTTT. This sequence encodes CASSHSGTGHDTQYF.